This TCR beta chain is from a study of T cells in localized non-small cell lung cancer. Notes on the study in general: The greatest T cell clonality was found in uninvolved adjacent lung (higher than in tumor). The study linked higher blood T cell density to longer overall survival. Sequence data derive from only one tumor region, so heterogeneity remains possible.

The germline CDR1 and CDR2 sequences are SGHTA and FQGTGA. The junction had 5 bases not matched to a gene; V was cut back by 4 bases and J by 8 bases. The CDR3 consists of 13 residues. Comments on this clone: The antigen is unknown.

Profiling relied on immunoSEQ multiplex PCR, and the TCRdb table lists in-frame clones only, not all of them. Here the sample spans about 59,000 clones, just over 90% being singletons. The J gene is TRBJ2-1, the V gene TRBV7-3, with 7 bases matching TRBD1. Sequencing used peripheral blood, obtained before any cancer treatment. The clonotype originates from a man between 35 and 75 years old with stage I lung adenocarcinoma. In nucleotides, the CDR3 is TGTGCCAGCAGCTCTACAGGGGCCGATGAGCAGTTCTTC. Its protein product is CASSSTGADEQFF.